The sequence of this T cell receptor beta chain was determined in a study of regulatory T cells in long-lasting Graves disease. Specified time point: persistent/refractory GD, antithyroid drugs over 5 years with positive TRAb. The TCR library was made from RNA that had been extracted from PBMCs in TRIzol. Investigators report Graves' disease was diagnosed under American Thyroid Association guidelines. In this sample, this clonotype turned up many times. CDR3 length: 16 residues. V lost 4 bases and J lost 6; bases outside the gene matches: 7. Germline V lookup: CDR1 MNHNS, CDR2 SASEGT. Both iRepertoire HTBI primers and Arm-PCR of CDR3 regions were used to build the TCR beta libraries. TCRdb reanalysed the multiplex PCR reads using MiXCR and keeps one entry per CDR3 protein. The sample includes 300,000 to 500,000 distinct CDR3 sequences, less than 25% of them seen just once.

The chain combines TRBV6-1 with TRBJ1-5; 12 nucleotides agree with TRBD1. Sequenced material: peripheral blood mononuclear cells (PBMCs), taken when the disease was refractory, from a patient treated with antithyroid drugs. This sequence originates from a female donor with Graves disease. DNA of the CDR3: TGTGCCAGCAGTGCATGGGGACAGGGGGCCTCTCAGCCCCAGCATTTT. Residues: CASSAWGQGASQPQHF.